The 6 T cell receptor beta chains below were found in one sample sequenced in a study of blood T cell repertoires in COVID-19. Sequenced by immunoSEQ multiplex PCR; TCRdb stores in-frame clones only, minus some. The sample shows fewer than 65,000 clones, just under 85% of them seen only once. Material for sequencing was peripheral blood. These receptors came from a man in his 60s with acute or convalescent COVID-19.

V and J are TRBV2 and TRBJ2-7; D possibly corresponds to TRBD2 (6 bases). The V gene lost 6 bases and the J gene lost 6 bases, with 12 bases spanning the gap. Germline V gene lookup returns CDR1 SNHLY and CDR2 FYNNEI. The CDR3 totals 12 residues. As DNA, the CDR3 is TGTGCCAGCAGGGTGGAGGGACCCGAGCAGTACTTC. Protein sequence: CASRVEGPEQYF.

For the CDR3, the DNA is TGTGCCAGCAGCTTCGGAGGGACAGATAATGAAAAACTGTTTTTT. This translates into CASSFGGTDNEKLFF. The V and J genes are TRBV7-9 and TRBJ1-4; 7 bases are shared with TRBD1. With 3 bases clipped from V and 4 bases from J, the junction kept 5 bases outside the gene matches. The CDR3 length is 15 residues. Per germline, CDR1 SEHNR and CDR2 FQNEAQ (reference sequence).

This clone was counted between two and nine times. The chain has TRBV7-9 and TRBJ1-1; 9 nucleotides line up with TRBD1. Germline assignment: CDR1 SEHNR and CDR2 FQNEAQ (reference sequence). This CDR3 is 17 amino acids long. J was trimmed by 6 bases and V by 4 bases; bases with no gene match: 15. CDR3 in amino acids: CASSSPGQGLLSAEAFF. As DNA, the CDR3 is TGTGCCAGCAGCTCCCCGGGACAGGGACTCCTCTCCGCTGAAGCTTTCTTT.

V gene TRBV15 combines with J gene TRBJ2-2; D not resolved. Between the trimmed V and J ends, which lost 6 bases and 5 bases, there was a span of 13 bases. Per the germline V gene, CDR1 is LNHNV and CDR2 is YYDKDF (reference sequence). The CDR3 spans 14 residues. The CDR3 coding sequence is TGTGCCACCAGTGAGGCCCTCAGTACCGGGGAGCTGTTTTTT. Translating gives CATSEALSTGELFF.

In DNA, the CDR3 is TGTGCCACCGGAGGCACTAACACAGATACGCAGTATTTT. Protein sequence: CATGGTNTDTQYF. This chain links TRBV15 with TRBJ2-3, with D possibly TRBD2 on 5 matching bases. The germline CDR1 and CDR2 sequences are LNHNV and YYDKDF (reference sequence). Trimming shortened V by 8 bases and J by 2 bases, and 11 bases separated the two germline ends. This CDR3 is 13 amino acids long.

The V and J genes are TRBV7-2 and TRBJ1-6; 7 bases map to TRBD1. There are 15 residues in the CDR3. V lost 7 bases, J lost 6 bases, and 9 bases stayed unmatched. Germline lookup yields CDR1 SGHTA and CDR2 FQGNSA. DNA for the CDR3: TGTGCCAGCACTTACATAGGGGGCGGTAATTCACCCCTCCACTTT. Its translation: CASTYIGGGNSPLHF.